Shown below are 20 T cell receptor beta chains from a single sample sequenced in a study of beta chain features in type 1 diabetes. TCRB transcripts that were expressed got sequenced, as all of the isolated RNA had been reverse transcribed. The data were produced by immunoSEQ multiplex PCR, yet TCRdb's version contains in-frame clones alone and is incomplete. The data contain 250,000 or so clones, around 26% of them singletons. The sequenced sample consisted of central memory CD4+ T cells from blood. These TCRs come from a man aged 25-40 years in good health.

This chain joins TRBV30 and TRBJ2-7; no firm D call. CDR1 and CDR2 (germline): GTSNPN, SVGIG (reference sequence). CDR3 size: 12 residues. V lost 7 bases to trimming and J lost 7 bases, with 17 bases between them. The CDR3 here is CAYATWQPEQYF. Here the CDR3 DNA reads TGTGCCTACGCGACCTGGCAACCTGAGCAGTACTTC.

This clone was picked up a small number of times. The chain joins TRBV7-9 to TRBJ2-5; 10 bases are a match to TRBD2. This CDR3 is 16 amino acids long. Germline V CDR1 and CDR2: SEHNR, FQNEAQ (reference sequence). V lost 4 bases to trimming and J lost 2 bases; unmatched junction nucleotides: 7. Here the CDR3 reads CASSYGTSVLQETQYF. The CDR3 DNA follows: TGTGCCAGCAGCTATGGGACTAGCGTGCTACAAGAGACCCAGTACTTC. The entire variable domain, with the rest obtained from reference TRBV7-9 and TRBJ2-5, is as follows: DTGVSQNPRHKITKRGQNVTFRCDPISEHNRLYWYRQTLGQGPEFLTYFQNEAQLEKSRLLSDRFSAERPKGSFSTLEIQRTEQGDSAMYLCASSYGTSVLQETQYFGPGTRLLVL.

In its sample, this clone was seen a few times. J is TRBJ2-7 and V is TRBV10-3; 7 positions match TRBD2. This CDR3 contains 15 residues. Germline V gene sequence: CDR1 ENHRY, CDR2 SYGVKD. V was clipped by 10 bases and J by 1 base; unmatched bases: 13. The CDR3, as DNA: TGTGCCACGGGGGGATCCGGGACGGCTTCCTACGAGCAGTACTTC. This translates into CATGGSGTASYEQYF.

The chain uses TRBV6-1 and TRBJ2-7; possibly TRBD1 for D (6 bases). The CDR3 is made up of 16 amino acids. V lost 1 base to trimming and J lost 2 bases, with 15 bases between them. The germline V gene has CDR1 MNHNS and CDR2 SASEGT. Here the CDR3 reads CASSEDLRGVTYEQYF. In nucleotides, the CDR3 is TGTGCCAGCAGTGAAGACCTCAGGGGAGTAACCTACGAGCAGTACTTC.

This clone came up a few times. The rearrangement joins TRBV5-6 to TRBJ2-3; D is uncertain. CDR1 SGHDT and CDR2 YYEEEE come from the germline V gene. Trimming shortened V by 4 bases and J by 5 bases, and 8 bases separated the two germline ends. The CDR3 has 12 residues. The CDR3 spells CASSKRRDTQYF. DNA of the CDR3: TGTGCCAGCAGCAAAAGGAGAGATACGCAGTATTTT.

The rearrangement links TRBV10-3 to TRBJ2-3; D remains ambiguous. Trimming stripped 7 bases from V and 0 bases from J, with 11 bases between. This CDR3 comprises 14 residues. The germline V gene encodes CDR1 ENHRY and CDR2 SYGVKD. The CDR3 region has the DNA TGTGCCATCAAAACGGATGACAGCACAGATACGCAGTATTTT. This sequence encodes CAIKTDDSTDTQYF.

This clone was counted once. The CDR3 DNA is TGCGCCAGCAGCTTTCGGGGACAGGGAGAGACCCAGTACTTC. Translation gives CASSFRGQGETQYF. J is TRBJ2-5 and V is TRBV5-1, with 9 bases matching TRBD1. The trim removed 2 bases at V and 4 bases at J, leaving 3 bases unmatched. Looked up from germline, CDR1 is SGHRS and CDR2 is YFSETQ. CDR3 length: 14 amino acids.

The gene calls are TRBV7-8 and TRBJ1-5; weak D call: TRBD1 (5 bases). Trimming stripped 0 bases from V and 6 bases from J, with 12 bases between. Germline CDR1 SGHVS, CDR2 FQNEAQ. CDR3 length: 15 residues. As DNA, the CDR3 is TGTGCCAGCAGCTTAGCTGAGAGGGGTGGTCAGCCCCAGCATTTT. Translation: CASSLAERGGQPQHF.

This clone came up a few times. The CDR3 nucleotides read TGTGCCAGCAGCTTTAGGGGCCGCTCCTACAATGAGCAGTTCTTC. Residues: CASSFRGRSYNEQFF. The chain links TRBV5-4 to TRBJ2-1; a weak D match, TRBD1 (5 bases). CDR1 is SGHNT, CDR2 YYREEE, per germline (reference sequence). Deletions cut 2 bases from V and 0 bases from J, with 9 bases between. The CDR3 totals 15 residues.

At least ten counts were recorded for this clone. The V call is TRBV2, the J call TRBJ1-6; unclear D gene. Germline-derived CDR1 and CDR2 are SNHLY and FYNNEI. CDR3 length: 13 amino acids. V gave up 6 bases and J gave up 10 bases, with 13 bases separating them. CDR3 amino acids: CASSDEVSSPLHF. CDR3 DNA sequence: TGTGCCAGCAGCGACGAAGTGAGCTCACCCCTCCACTTT.

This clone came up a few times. CDR3 sequence (DNA): TGTGCCTGGAGAAATACAGGTTCGAACACTGAAGCTTTCTTT. Its translation is CAWRNTGSNTEAFF. The chain carries TRBV30 and TRBJ1-1, with D possibly matching TRBD1 (5 bases). V was trimmed by 3 bases and J by 1 base, leaving 12 bases between them. The CDR3 runs 14 residues. CDR1 is GTSNPN, CDR2 SVGIG, per germline (reference sequence).

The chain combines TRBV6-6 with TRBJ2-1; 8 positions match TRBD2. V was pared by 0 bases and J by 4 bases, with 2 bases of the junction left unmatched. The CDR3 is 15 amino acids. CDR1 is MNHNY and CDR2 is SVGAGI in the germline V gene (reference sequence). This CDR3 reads CASSYSSGDYNEQFF. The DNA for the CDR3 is TGTGCCAGCAGTTACTCTAGCGGGGATTACAATGAGCAGTTCTTC.

CDR3 bases: TGTGCCAGCAGCTTCGCGACTTTGCTCAATGAGCAGTTCTTC. Translated, it gives CASSFATLLNEQFF. The rearrangement uses TRBV7-2 and TRBJ2-1; D is unclear. Germline V gene data show CDR1 as SGHTA and CDR2 as FQGNSA. Trimming removed 3 bases at V and 6 bases at J, with 12 bases between. This CDR3 has 14 residues.

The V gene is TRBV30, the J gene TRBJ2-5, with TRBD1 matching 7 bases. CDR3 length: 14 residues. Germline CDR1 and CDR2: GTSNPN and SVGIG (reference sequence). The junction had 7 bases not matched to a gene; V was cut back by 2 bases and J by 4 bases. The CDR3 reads CAWSSTGKRETQYF. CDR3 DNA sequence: TGTGCCTGGAGTTCGACAGGGAAAAGAGAGACCCAGTACTTC.

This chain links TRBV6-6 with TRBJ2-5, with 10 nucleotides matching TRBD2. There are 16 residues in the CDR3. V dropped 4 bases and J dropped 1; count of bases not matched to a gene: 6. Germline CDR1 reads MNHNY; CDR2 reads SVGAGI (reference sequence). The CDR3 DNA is TGTGCCAGCAGTTTGTCTAGCGGGGGCATCCAAGAGACCCAGTACTTC. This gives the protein CASSLSSGGIQETQYF.

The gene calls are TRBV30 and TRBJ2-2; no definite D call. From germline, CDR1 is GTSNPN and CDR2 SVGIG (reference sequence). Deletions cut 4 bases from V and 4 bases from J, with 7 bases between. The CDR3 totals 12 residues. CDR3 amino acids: CAWTGFTGELFF. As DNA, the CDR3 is TGTGCCTGGACTGGATTCACCGGGGAGCTGTTTTTT.

CDR3 sequence (DNA): TGTGCCAGCAGCGTAGAGGAAGGACCCACAGATACGCAGTATTTT. The encoded protein is CASSVEEGPTDTQYF. This rearrangement joins TRBV9 to TRBJ2-3, with no clear D. CDR1 SGDLS and CDR2 YYNGEE come from the germline V gene. V gave up 0 bases and J gave up 2 bases, with 10 bases separating them. The CDR3 is made up of 15 amino acids.

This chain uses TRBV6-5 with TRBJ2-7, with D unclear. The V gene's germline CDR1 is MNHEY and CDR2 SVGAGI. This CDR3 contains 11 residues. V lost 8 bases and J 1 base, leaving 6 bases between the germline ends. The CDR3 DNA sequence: TGTGCCAGCGGGGTATCCTACGAGCAGTACTTC. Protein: CASGVSYEQYF.

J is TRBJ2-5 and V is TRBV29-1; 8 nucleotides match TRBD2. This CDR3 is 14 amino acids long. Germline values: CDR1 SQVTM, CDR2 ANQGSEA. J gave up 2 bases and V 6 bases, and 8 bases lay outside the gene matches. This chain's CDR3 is CSVDGAGGQETQYF. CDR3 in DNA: TGCAGCGTAGACGGGGCGGGAGGTCAAGAGACCCAGTACTTC.

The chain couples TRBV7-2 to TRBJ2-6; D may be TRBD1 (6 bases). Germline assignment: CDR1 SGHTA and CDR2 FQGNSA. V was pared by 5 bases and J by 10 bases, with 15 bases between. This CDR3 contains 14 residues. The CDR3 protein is CASSLTGMGNVLTF. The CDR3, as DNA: TGTGCCAGCAGCCTCACAGGGATGGGAAACGTCCTGACTTTC.